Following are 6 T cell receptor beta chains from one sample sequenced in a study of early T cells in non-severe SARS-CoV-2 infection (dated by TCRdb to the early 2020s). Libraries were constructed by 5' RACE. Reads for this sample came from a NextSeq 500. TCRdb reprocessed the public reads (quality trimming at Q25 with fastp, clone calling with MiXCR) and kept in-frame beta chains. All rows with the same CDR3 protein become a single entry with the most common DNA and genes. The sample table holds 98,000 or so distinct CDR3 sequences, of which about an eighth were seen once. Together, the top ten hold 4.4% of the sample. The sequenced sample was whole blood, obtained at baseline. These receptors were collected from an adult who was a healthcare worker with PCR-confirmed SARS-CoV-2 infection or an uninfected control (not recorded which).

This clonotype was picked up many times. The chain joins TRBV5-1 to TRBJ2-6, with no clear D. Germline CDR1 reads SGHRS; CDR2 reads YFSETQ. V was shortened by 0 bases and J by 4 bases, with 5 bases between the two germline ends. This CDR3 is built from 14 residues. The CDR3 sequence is CASSLGSGANVLTF. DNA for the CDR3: TGCGCCAGCAGCTTGGGCTCAGGGGCCAACGTCCTGACTTTC.

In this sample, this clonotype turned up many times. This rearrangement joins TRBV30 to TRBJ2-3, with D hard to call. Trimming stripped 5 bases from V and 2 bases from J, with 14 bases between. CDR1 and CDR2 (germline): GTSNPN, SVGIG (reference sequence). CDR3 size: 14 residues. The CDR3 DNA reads TGTGCCTGGGGTACCGACCCCCTCACAGATACGCAGTATTTT. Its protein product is CAWGTDPLTDTQYF. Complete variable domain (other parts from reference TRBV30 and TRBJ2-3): SQTIHQWPATLVQPVGSPLSLECTVEGTSNPNLYWYRQAAGRGLQLLFYSVGIGQISSEVPQNLSASRPQDRQFILSSKKLLLSDSGFYLCAWGTDPLTDTQYFGPGTRLTVL.

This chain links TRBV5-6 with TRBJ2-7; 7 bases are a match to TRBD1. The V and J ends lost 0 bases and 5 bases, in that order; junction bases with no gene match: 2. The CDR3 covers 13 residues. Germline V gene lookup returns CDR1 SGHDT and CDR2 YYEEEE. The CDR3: CASSLAQGNEQYF. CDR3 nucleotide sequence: TGTGCCAGCAGCTTGGCACAGGGGAACGAGCAGTACTTC. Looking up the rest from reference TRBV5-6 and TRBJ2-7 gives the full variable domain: DAGVTQSPTHLIKTRGQQVTLRCSPKSGHDTVSWYQQALGQGPQFIFQYYEEEERQRGNFPDRFSGHQFPNYSSELNVNALLLGDSALYLCASSLAQGNEQYFGPGTRLTVT.

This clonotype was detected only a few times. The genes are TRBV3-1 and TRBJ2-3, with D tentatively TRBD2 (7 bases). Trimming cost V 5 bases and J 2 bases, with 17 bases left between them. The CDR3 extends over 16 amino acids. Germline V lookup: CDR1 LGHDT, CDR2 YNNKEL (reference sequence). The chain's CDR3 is CASSSQGRAATDTQYF. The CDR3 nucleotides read TGTGCCAGCAGCTCCCAGGGGAGGGCAGCCACAGATACGCAGTATTTT.

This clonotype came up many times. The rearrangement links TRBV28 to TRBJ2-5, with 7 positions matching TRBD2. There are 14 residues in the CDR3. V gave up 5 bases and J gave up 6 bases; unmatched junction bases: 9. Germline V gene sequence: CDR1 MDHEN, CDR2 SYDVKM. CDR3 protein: CASSPRSGVKTQYF. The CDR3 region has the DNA TGTGCCAGCAGTCCCCGGAGCGGGGTAAAGACCCAGTACTTC.

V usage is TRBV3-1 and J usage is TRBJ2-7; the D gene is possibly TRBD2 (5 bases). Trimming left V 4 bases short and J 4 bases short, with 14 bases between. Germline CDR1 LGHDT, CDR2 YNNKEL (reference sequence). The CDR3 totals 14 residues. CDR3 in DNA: TGTGCCAGCAGCCCCCAGGATGAGGGTTACGAGCAGTACTTC. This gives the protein CASSPQDEGYEQYF.